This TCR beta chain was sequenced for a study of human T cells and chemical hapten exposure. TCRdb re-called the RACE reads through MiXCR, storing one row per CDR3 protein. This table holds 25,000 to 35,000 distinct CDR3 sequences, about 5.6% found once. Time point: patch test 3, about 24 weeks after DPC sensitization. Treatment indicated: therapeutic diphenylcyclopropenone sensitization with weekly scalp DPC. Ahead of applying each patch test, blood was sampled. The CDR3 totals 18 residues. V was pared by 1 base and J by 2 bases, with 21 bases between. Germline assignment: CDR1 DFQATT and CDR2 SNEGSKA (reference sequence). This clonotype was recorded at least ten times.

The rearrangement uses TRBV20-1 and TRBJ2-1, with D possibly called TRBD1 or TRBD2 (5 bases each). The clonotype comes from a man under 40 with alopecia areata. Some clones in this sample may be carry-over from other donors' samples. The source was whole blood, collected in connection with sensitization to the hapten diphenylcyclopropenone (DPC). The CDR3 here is CSARAGALGPEPYNEQFF. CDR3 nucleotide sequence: TGCAGTGCTAGAGCCGGGGCCCTAGGCCCGGAGCCCTACAATGAGCAGTTCTTC.